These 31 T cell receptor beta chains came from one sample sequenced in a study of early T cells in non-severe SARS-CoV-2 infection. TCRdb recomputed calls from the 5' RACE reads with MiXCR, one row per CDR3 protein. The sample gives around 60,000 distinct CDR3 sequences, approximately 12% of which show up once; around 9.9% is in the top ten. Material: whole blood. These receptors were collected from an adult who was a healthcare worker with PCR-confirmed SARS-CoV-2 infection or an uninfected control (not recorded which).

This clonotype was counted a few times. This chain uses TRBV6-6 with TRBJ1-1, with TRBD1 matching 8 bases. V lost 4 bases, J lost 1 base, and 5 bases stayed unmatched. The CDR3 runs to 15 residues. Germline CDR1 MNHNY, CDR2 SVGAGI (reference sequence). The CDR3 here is CASSLSGGSNTEAFF. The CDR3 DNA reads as TGTGCCAGCAGTTTGTCAGGGGGCTCGAACACTGAAGCTTTCTTT.

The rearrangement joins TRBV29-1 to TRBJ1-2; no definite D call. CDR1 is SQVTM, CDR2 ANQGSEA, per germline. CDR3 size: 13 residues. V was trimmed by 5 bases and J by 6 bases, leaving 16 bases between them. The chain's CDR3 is CSVWTAGEDGYTF. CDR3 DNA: TGCAGCGTTTGGACCGCGGGAGAGGATGGCTACACCTTC.

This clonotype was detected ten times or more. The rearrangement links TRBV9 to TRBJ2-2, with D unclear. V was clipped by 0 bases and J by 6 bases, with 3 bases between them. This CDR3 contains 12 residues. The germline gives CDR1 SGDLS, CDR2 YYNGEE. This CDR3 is CASSVAAGELFF. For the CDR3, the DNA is TGTGCCAGCAGCGTAGCGGCCGGGGAGCTGTTTTTT.

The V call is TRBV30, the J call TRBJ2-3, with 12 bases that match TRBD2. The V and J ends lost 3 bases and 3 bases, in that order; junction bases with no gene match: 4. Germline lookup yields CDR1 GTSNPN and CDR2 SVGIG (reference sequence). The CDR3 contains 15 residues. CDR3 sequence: CAWSMTSGGTDTQYF. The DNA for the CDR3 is TGTGCCTGGAGCATGACTAGCGGGGGAACAGATACGCAGTATTTT. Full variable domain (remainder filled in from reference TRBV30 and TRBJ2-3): SQTIHQWPATLVQPVGSPLSLECTVEGTSNPNLYWYRQAAGRGLQLLFYSVGIGQISSEVPQNLSASRPQDRQFILSSKKLLLSDSGFYLCAWSMTSGGTDTQYFGPGTRLTVL.

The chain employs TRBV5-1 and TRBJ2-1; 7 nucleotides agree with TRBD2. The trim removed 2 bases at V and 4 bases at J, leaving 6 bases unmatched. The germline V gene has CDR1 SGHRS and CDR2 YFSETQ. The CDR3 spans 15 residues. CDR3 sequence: CASSFGLADYNEQFF. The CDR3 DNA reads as TGCGCCAGCAGCTTCGGGCTAGCGGATTACAATGAGCAGTTCTTC.

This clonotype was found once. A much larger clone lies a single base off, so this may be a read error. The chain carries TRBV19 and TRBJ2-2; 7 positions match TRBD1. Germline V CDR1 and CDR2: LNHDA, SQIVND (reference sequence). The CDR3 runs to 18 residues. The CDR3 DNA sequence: TGTGCCAGTAGTATTTCGAGGGGACAGTCTACGAACACCGGGGAGCTGTCTTTT. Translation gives CASSISRGQSTNTGELSF. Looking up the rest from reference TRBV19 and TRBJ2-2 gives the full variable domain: DGGITQSPKYLFRKEGQNVTLSCEQNLNHDAMYWYRQDPGQGLRLIYYSQIVNDFQKGDIAEGYSVSREKKESFPLTVTSAQKNPTAFYLCASSISRGQSTNTGELSFGEGSRLTVL.

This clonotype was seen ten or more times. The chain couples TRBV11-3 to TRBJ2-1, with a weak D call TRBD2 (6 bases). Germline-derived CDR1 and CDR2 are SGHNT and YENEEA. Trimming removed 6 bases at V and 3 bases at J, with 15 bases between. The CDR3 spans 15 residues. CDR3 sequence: CASRVGDSGYNEQFF. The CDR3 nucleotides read TGTGCCAGCAGGGTGGGGGACTCTGGCTACAATGAGCAGTTCTTC. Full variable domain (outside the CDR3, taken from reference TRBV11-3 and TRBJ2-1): EAGVVQSPRYKIIEKKQPVAFWCNPISGHNTLYWYLQNLGQGPELLIRYENEEAVDDSQLPKDRFSAERLKGVDSTLKIQPAELGDSAVYLCASRVGDSGYNEQFFGPGTRLTVL.

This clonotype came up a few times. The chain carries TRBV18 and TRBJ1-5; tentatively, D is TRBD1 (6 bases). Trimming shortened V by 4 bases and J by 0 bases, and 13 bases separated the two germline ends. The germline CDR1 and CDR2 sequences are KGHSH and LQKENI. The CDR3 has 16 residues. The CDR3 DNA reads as TGTGCCAGCTCACTTGGACAGCTCTATAGCAATCAGCCCCAGCATTTT. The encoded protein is CASSLGQLYSNQPQHF.

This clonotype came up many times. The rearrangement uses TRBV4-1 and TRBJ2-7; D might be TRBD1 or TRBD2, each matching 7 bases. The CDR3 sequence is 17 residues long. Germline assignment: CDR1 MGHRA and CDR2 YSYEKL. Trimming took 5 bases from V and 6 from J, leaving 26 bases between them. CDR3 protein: CASSSHRGGTMGGEQYF. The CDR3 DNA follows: TGCGCCAGCAGCTCCCACAGGGGAGGGACCATGGGTGGCGAGCAGTACTTC.

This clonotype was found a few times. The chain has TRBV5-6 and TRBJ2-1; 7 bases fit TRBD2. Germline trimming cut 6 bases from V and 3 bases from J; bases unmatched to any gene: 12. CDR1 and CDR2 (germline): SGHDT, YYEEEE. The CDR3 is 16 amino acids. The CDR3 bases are TGTGCCAGCAACTTTCGCCCTAGCGGTAACTACAATGAGCAGTTCTTC. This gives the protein CASNFRPSGNYNEQFF.

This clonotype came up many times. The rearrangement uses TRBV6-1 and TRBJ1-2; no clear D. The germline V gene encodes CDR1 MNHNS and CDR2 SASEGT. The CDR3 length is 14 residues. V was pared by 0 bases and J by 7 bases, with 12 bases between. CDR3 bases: TGTGCCAGCAGTGAAGCAGAGGAAGGTGGTGGCTACACCTTC. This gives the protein CASSEAEEGGGYTF.

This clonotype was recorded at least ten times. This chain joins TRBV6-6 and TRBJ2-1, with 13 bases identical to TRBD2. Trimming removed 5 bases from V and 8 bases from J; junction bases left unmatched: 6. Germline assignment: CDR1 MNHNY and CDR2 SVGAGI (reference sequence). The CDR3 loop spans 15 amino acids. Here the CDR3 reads CASSRTSGSIYEQFF. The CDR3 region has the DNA TGTGCCAGCAGTCGGACTAGCGGGAGTATTTATGAGCAGTTCTTC.

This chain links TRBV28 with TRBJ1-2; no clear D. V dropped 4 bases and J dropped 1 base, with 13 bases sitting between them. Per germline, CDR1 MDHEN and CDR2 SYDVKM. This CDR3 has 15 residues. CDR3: CASSSGLGHNYGYTF. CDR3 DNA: TGTGCCAGCAGTTCGGGCTTAGGCCATAACTATGGCTACACCTTC.

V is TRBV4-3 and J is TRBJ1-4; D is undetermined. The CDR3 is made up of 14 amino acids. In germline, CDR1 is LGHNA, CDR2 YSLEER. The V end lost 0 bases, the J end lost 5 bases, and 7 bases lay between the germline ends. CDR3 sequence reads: CASSQDEMNEKLFF. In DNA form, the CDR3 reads TGCGCCAGCAGCCAAGACGAAATGAATGAAAAACTGTTTTTT.

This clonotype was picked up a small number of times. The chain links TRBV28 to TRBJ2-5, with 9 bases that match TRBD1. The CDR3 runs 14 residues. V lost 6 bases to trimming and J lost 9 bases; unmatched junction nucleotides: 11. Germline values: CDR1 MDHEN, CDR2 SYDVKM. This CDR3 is CASRQTGGAYPQYF. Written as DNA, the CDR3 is TGTGCCAGCAGGCAAACAGGGGGCGCATATCCCCAGTACTTC.

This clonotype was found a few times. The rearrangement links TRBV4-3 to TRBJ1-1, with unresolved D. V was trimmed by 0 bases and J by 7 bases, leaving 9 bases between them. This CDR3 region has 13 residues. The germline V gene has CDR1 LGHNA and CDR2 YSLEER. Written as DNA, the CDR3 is TGCGCCAGCAGCCAAGAGCTGTGGGGTGAAGCTTTCTTT. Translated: CASSQELWGEAFF.

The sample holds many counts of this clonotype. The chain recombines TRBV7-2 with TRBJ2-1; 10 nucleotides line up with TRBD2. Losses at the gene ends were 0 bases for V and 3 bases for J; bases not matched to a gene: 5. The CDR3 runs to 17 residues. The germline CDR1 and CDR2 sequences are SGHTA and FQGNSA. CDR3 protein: CASSLAVAGGIYNEQFF. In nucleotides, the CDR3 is TGTGCCAGCAGCTTAGCCGTAGCGGGGGGAATCTACAATGAGCAGTTCTTC.

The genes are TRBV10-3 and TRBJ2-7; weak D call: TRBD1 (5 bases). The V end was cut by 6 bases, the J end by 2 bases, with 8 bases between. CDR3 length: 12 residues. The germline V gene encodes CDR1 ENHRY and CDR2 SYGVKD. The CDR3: CAISPGTYEQYF. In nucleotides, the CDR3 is TGTGCCATCAGCCCAGGGACCTACGAGCAGTACTTC.

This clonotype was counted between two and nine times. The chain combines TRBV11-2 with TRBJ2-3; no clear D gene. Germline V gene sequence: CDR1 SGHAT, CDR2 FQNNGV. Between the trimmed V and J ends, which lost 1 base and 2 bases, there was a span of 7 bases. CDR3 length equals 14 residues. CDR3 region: CASSLGTLTDTQYF. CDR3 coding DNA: TGTGCCAGCAGCTTAGGGACCCTCACAGATACGCAGTATTTT.

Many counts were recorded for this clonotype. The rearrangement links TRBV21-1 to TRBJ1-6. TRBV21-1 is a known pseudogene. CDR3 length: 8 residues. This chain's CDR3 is CATGPLHF. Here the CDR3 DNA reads TGTGCCACCGGCCCCCTCCACTTT.

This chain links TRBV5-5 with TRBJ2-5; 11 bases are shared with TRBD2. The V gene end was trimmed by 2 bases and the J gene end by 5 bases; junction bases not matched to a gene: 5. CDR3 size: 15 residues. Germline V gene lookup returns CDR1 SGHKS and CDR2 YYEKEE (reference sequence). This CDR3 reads CASSLLLAGGETQYF. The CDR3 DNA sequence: TGTGCCAGCAGCTTACTTCTAGCGGGGGGTGAGACCCAGTACTTC.

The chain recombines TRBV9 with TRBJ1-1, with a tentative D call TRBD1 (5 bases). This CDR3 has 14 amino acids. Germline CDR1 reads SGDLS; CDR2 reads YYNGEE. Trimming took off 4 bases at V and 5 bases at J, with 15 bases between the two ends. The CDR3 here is CASSKGTMGTEAFF. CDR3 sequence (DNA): TGTGCCAGCAGCAAAGGGACGATGGGGACTGAAGCTTTCTTT.

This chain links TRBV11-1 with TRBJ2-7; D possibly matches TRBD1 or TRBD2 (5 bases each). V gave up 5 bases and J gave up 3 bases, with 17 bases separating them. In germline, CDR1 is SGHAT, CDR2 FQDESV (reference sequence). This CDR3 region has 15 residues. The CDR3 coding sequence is TGTGCCAGCAGCCCCTCCCGGGACCATAACTACGAGCAGTACTTC. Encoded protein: CASSPSRDHNYEQYF.

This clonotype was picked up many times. Here the CDR3 DNA reads TGTGCCAGCAGCTCCCCGACTGTGACGGGGACCATAGGGTATTTT. It is translated as CASSSPTVTGTIGYF. The rearrangement joins TRBV7-2 to TRBJ2-3; perhaps D is TRBD1 or TRBD2 (5 bases each). From germline, CDR1 is SGHTA and CDR2 FQGNSA. V was trimmed by 4 bases and J by 14 bases, leaving 25 bases between them. The CDR3 runs 15 residues.

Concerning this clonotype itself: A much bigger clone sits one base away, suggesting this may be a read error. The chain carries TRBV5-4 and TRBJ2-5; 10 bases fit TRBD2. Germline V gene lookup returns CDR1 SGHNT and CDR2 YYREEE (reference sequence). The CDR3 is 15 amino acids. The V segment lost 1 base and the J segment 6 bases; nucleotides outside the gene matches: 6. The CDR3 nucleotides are TGTGCCAGCAGCTTGACAGCGGGAGGGCAGAAGACCCAGTACTTC. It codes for CASSLTAGGQKTQYF.

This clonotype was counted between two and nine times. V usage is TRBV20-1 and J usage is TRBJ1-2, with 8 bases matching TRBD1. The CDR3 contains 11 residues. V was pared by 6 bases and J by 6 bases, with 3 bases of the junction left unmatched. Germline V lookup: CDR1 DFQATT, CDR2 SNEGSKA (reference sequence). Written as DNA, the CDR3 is TGCAGTGCACAGGGGGGGCATGGCTACACCTTC. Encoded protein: CSAQGGHGYTF.

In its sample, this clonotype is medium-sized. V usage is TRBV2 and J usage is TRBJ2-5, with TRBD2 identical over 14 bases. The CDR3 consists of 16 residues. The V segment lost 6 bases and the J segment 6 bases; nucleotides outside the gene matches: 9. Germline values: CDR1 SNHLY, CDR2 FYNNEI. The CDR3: CASRGLAGDLKKTQYF. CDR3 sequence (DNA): TGTGCCAGCAGGGGACTAGCGGGAGACCTCAAGAAGACCCAGTACTTC.

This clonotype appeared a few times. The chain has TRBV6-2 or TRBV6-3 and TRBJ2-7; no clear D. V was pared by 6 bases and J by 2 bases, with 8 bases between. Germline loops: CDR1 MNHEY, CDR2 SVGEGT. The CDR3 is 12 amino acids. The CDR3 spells CASRELPYEQYF. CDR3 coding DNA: TGTGCCAGCAGGGAGCTACCCTACGAGCAGTACTTC.

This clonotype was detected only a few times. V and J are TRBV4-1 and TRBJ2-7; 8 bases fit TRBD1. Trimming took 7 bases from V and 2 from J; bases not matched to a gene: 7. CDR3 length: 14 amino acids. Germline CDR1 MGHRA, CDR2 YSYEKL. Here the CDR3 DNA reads TGCGCCAGCATGCAAACAGGGGGGCCCTACGAGCAGTACTTC. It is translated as CASMQTGGPYEQYF.

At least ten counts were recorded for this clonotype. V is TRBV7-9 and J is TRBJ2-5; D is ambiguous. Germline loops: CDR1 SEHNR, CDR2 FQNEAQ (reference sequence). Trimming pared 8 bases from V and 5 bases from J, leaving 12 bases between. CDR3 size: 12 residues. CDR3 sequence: CASQRALETQYF. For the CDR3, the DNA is TGTGCCAGCCAGCGCGCATTGGAGACCCAGTACTTC.

The CDR3 DNA is TGTGCCAGCAGCCAATGGGACAGCCCCTCCTACGAGCAGTACTTC. Its translation is CASSQWDSPSYEQYF. The chain couples TRBV11-2 to TRBJ2-7; 7 nucleotides line up with TRBD1. Germline values: CDR1 SGHAT, CDR2 FQNNGV. The V and J ends lost 5 bases and 0 bases, in that order; junction bases with no gene match: 7. This CDR3 has 15 amino acids.